This passage covers 16 T cell receptor beta chains from one sample sequenced in a study of blood T cell repertoires in COVID-19 (dated by TCRdb to 2018 to 2021). Receptors were amplified or captured by the immunoSEQ multiplex PCR assay. Here the immuneACCESS table is served through TCRdb, limited to in-frame sequences with V and J called. Missing clones are a known gap in these copies; in checked studies unresolved V genes cover under half, and the rest lacks a known reason. The sample table lists roughly 200,000 clones, 80% to 90% of them with a count of one. Around 10% of the sample belongs to the ten largest clones. Sequencing input: peripheral blood. Receptors originate from a woman aged 40 to 50 with COVID-19, enrolled during active disease.

The rearrangement links TRBV2 to TRBJ1-2; D gene uncertain. The V gene's germline CDR1 is SNHLY and CDR2 FYNNEI. This CDR3 is built from 13 residues. V lost 3 bases to trimming and J lost 0 bases, with 5 bases between them. CDR3 sequence (DNA): TGTGCCAGCAGTGAGGGAGCTAACTATGGCTACACCTTC. It encodes CASSEGANYGYTF.

The genes are TRBV9 and TRBJ2-1; 11 bases fit TRBD2. CDR1 is SGDLS, CDR2 YYNGEE, per germline. V shed 2 bases and J 0 bases; nucleotides not matched to a gene: 10. The length of the CDR3 is 19 residues. The CDR3: CASSVRASSGGISYNEQFF. CDR3 DNA sequence: TGTGCCAGCAGCGTCAGGGCATCTAGCGGGGGGATCTCCTACAATGAGCAGTTCTTC.

The rearrangement links TRBV7-9 to TRBJ2-1; 8 bases are a match to TRBD2. V trimming: 4 bases; J trimming: 6 bases; junction bases outside the gene matches: 5. The CDR3 is 14 residues long. Germline values: CDR1 SEHNR, CDR2 FQNEAQ (reference sequence). CDR3 in amino acids: CASSYSGELNEQFF. For the CDR3, the DNA is TGTGCCAGCAGCTATAGCGGGGAGCTCAATGAGCAGTTCTTC.

V and J are TRBV2 and TRBJ1-2; a possible D gene is TRBD1 (5 bases). With 3 bases removed from V and 6 bases from J, the gap between germline ends came to 17 bases. Germline values: CDR1 SNHLY, CDR2 FYNNEI. The CDR3 contains 15 residues. The CDR3 sequence is CASSDMGRGSDGYTF. The CDR3 DNA reads as TGTGCCAGCAGTGATATGGGGCGGGGTAGCGATGGCTACACCTTC. The full variable domain, with the rest looked up from reference TRBV2 and TRBJ1-2, is EPEVTQTPSHQVTQMGQEVILRCVPISNHLYFYWYRQILGQKVEFLVSFYNNEISEKSEIFDDQFSVERPDGSNFTLKIRSTKLEDSAMYFCASSDMGRGSDGYTFGSGTRLTVV.

This chain links TRBV10-3 with TRBJ1-2; a possible D gene is TRBD1 (5 bases). With 0 bases removed from V and 0 bases from J, the gap between germline ends came to 14 bases. This CDR3 is 17 amino acids long. CDR1 is ENHRY and CDR2 is SYGVKD in the germline V gene. Written as DNA, the CDR3 is TGTGCCATCAGTGAGTCCGCAGGGATCGGGTCTAACTATGGCTACACCTTC. Protein product: CAISESAGIGSNYGYTF.

This clone has only a few counts. V and J are TRBV9 and TRBJ2-1; TRBD1 is a possible D gene (5 bases). The CDR3 has 18 residues. Germline assignment: CDR1 SGDLS and CDR2 YYNGEE. Trimming cost V 0 bases and J 4 bases, with 20 bases left between them. CDR3 residues: CASSVEERPRGTYNEQFF. The CDR3, as DNA: TGTGCCAGCAGCGTAGAGGAACGTCCTAGGGGAACGTACAATGAGCAGTTCTTC.

This clone has a single count. The chain links TRBV28 to TRBJ2-5; 7 bases align to TRBD2. The CDR3 spans 16 residues. Trimming removed 5 bases from V and 3 bases from J; junction bases left unmatched: 12. Germline V gene data show CDR1 as MDHEN and CDR2 as SYDVKM. The DNA for the CDR3 is TGTGCCAGCAGTAAGCGGGACTTCAGCCGCAAAGAGACCCAGTACTTC. Its protein is CASSKRDFSRKETQYF.

This rearrangement joins TRBV11-2 to TRBJ2-7, with 9 bases identical to TRBD1. Per the germline V gene, CDR1 is SGHAT and CDR2 is FQNNGV. The J segment lost 2 bases and the V segment lost 5 bases, leaving 7 bases of the junction unmatched. The CDR3 sequence is 15 residues long. The chain's CDR3 is CASSPLGTGTYEQYF. The CDR3 DNA sequence: TGTGCCAGCAGCCCCCTCGGGACAGGGACCTACGAGCAGTACTTC.

J is TRBJ1-2 and V is TRBV20-1; the D is unclear. Germline V lookup: CDR1 DFQATT, CDR2 SNEGSKA (reference sequence). The CDR3 is 11 amino acids. The V and J ends lost 6 bases and 8 bases respectively, with 13 bases between them. The CDR3 spells CSAWHRGGYTF. The CDR3 region has the DNA TGCAGTGCGTGGCATCGGGGAGGCTACACCTTC.

The chain has TRBV19 and TRBJ2-7; tentatively, D is TRBD2 (6 bases). Germline V gene sequence: CDR1 LNHDA, CDR2 SQIVND (reference sequence). CDR3 length equals 12 residues. V was pared by 1 base and J by 7 bases, with 8 bases between. This CDR3 is CASSIVSGEQYF. The CDR3, as DNA: TGTGCCAGTAGTATAGTGAGCGGGGAGCAGTACTTC.

The table lists this clone with a count of one. The chain is built from TRBV2 and TRBJ1-4, with 9 positions matching TRBD1. In germline, CDR1 is SNHLY, CDR2 FYNNEI. V lost 7 bases, J lost 7 bases, and 4 bases stayed unmatched. The CDR3 length is 13 residues. CDR3 loop: CASIPQGAEKLFF. In DNA, the CDR3 is TGTGCCAGCATCCCACAGGGGGCTGAAAAACTGTTTTTT.

The chain uses TRBV27 and TRBJ1-2, with D unclear. This CDR3 is built from 14 residues. V dropped 1 base and J dropped 2 bases, with 8 bases sitting between them. Germline CDR1 MNHEY, CDR2 SMNVEV (reference sequence). CDR3 region: CASSLFAGNYGYTF. CDR3 nucleotides: TGTGCCAGCAGTTTATTTGCCGGGAACTATGGCTACACCTTC.

In regard to this clone: The sample carries other DNA sequences with the same CDR3. This sequence joins TRBV6-5 and TRBJ1-2; 9 bases line up with TRBD1. V dropped 0 bases and J dropped 7; count of bases not matched to a gene: 0. Germline CDR1 reads MNHEY; CDR2 reads SVGAGI. The length of the CDR3 is 13 residues. CDR3 residues: CASSYSTGGGYTF. CDR3 sequence (DNA): TGTGCCAGCAGTTACTCGACAGGGGGTGGCTACACCTTC.

The chain joins TRBV2 to TRBJ2-1, with 7 nucleotides matching TRBD2. V shed 7 bases, J shed 7 bases, and the junction held 7 bases outside the gene matches. Germline V gives CDR1 SNHLY, CDR2 FYNNEI. This CDR3 region has 13 residues. CDR3 sequence: CASKSGTRNEQFF. CDR3 DNA sequence: TGTGCCAGCAAGAGCGGGACCCGGAATGAGCAGTTCTTC.

The genes are TRBV14 and TRBJ2-1; D gene unclear. The CDR3 contains 13 residues. Deletions cut 0 bases from V and 7 bases from J, with 7 bases between. CDR1 is SGHDN and CDR2 is FVKESK in the germline V gene. The CDR3 DNA reads TGTGCCAGCAGCCAAGATCTGAGGAATGAGCAGTTCTTC. Protein product: CASSQDLRNEQFF.

This clone has just a few counts. The chain uses TRBV11-2 and TRBJ1-3; D remains unclear. The germline V and J ends were trimmed by 1 base and 0 bases, with 10 bases remaining between them. CDR3 length: 16 residues. The germline V gene has CDR1 SGHAT and CDR2 FQNNGV. Here the CDR3 DNA reads TGTGCCAGCAGCTTAGCCCAGGCCCGCTCTGGAAACACCATATATTTT. This gives the protein CASSLAQARSGNTIYF.